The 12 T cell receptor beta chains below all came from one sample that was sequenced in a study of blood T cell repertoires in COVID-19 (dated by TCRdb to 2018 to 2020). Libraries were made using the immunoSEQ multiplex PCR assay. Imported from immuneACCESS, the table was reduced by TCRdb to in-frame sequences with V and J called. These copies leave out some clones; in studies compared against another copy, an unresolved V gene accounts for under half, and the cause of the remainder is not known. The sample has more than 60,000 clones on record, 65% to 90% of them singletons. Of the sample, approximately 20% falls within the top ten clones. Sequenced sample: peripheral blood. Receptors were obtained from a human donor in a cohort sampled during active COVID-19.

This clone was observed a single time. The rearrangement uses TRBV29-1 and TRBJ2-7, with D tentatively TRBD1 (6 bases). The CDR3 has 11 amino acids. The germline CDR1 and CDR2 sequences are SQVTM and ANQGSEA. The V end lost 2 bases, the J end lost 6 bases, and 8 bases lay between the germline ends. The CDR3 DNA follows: TGCAGCGTTGAACAGGGGCGCGAGCAGTACTTC. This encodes CSVEQGREQYF.

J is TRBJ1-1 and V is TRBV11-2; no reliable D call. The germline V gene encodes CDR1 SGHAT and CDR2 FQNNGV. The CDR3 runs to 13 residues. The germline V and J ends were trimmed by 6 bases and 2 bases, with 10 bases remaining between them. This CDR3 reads CASSSGRNTEAFF. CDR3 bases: TGTGCCAGCAGTTCCGGGAGAAACACTGAAGCTTTCTTT. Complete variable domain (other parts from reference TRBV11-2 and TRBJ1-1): EAGVAQSPRYKIIEKRQSVAFWCNPISGHATLYWYQQILGQGPKLLIQFQNNGVVDDSQLPKDRFSAERLKGVDSTLKIQPAKLEDSAVYLCASSSGRNTEAFFGQGTRLTVV.

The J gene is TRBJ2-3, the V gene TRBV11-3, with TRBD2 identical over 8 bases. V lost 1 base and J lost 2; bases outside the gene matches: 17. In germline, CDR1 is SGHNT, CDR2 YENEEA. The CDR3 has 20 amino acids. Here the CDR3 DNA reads TGTGCCAGCAGCTTAGTATGGGATCCCTTAAGGCGGGGGGACACAGATACGCAGTATTTT. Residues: CASSLVWDPLRRGDTDTQYF.

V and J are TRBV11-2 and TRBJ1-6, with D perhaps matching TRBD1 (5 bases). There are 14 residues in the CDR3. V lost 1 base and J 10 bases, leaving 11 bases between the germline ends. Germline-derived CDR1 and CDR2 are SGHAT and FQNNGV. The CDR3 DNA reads TGTGCCAGCAGCTTAGGGGGGGATAGCTCACCCCTCCACTTT. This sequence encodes CASSLGGDSSPLHF.

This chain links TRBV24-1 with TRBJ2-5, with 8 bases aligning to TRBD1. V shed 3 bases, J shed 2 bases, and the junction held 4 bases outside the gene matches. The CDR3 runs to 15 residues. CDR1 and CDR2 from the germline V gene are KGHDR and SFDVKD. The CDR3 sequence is CATSDPGTGQETQYF. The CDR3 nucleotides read TGTGCCACCAGTGATCCCGGGACAGGACAAGAGACCCAGTACTTC.

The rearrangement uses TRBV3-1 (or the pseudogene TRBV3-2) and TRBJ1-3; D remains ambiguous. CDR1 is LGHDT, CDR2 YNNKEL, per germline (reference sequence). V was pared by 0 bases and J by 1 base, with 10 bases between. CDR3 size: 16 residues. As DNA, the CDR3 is TGTGCCAGCAGCCAAGAACGGGTTCATTCTGGAAACACCATATATTTT. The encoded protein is CASSQERVHSGNTIYF.

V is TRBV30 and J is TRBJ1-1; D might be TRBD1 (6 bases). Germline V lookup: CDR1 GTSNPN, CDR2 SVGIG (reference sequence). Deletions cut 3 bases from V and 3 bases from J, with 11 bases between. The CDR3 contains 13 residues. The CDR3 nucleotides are TGTGCCTGGAGCGAACAGGGAGACACTGAAGCTTTCTTT. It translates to CAWSEQGDTEAFF.

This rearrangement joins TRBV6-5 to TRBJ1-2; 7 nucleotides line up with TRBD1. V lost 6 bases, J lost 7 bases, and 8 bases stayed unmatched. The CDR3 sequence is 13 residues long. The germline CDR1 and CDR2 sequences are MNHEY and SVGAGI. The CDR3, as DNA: TGTGCCAGCAGCGAGACAGGGATAGGTGGCTACACCTTC. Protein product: CASSETGIGGYTF.

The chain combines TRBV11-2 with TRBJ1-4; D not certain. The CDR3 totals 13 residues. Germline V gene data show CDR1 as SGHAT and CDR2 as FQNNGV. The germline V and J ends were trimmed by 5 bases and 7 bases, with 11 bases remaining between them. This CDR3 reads CASSPGSSEKLFF. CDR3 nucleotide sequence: TGTGCCAGCAGCCCCGGGAGTTCTGAAAAACTGTTTTTT.

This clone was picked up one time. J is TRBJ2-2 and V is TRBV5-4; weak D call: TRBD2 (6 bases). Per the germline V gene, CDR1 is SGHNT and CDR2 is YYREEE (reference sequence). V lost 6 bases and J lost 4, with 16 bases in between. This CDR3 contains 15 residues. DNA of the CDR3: TGTGCCAGCACCGGGAGAGGGCCGGGCACCGGGGAGCTGTTTTTT. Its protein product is CASTGRGPGTGELFF.

As DNA, the CDR3 is TGTGCCTGGAGTAGGCAGGGGGGTAAGGATACGCAGTATTTT. It codes for CAWSRQGGKDTQYF. The genes are TRBV30 and TRBJ2-3; D may be TRBD1 (7 bases). Germline CDR1 is GTSNPN and CDR2 is SVGIG (reference sequence). V gave up 2 bases and J gave up 6 bases, with 15 bases separating them. The CDR3 contains 14 residues.

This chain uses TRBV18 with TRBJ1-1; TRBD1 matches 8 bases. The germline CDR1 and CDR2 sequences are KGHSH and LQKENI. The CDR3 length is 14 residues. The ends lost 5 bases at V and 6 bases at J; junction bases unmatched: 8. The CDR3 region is CASSTTGGTAEAFF. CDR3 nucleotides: TGTGCCAGCTCAACCACAGGGGGAACGGCTGAAGCTTTCTTT.